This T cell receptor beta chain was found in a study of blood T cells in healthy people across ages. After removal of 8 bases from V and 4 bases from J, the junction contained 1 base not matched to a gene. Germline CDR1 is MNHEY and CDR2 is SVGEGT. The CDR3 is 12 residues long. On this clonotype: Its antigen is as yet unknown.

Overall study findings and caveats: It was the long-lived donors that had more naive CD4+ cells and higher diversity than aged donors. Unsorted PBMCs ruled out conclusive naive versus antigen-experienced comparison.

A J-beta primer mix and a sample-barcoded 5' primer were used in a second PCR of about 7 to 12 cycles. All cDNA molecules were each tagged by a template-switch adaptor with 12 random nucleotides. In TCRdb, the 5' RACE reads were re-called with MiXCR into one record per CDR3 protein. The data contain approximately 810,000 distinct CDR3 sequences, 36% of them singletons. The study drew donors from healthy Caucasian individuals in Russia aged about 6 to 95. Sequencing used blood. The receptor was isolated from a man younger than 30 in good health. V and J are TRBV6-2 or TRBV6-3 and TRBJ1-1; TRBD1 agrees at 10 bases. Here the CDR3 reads CASWTGGTEAFF. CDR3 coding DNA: TGTGCCAGCTGGACAGGGGGCACTGAAGCTTTCTTT.